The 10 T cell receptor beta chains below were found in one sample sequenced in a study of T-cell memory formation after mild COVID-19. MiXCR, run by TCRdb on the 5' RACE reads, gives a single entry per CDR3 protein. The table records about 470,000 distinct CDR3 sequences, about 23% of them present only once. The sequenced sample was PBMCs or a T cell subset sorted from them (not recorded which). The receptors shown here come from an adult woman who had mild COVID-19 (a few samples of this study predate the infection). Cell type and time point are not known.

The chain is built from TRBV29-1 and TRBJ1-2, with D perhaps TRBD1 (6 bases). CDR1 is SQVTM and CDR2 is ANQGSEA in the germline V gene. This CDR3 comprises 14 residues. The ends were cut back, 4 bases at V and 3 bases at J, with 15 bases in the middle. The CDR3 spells CSVVTRTADYGYTF. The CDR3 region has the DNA TGCAGCGTTGTTACAAGGACAGCGGACTATGGCTACACCTTC.

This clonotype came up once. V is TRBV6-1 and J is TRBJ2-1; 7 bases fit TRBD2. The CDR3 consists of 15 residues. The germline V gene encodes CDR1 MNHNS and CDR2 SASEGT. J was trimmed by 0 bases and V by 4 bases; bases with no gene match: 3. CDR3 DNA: TGTGCCAGCAGTGGCCGACTAGCCTCCTACAATGAGCAGTTCTTC. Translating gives CASSGRLASYNEQFF.

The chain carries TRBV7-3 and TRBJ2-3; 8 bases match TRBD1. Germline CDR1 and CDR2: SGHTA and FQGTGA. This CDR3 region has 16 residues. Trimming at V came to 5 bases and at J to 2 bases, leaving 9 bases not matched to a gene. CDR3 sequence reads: CASSPGQGLSTDTQYF. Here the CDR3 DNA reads TGTGCCAGCAGCCCTGGACAGGGACTGTCCACAGATACGCAGTATTTT.

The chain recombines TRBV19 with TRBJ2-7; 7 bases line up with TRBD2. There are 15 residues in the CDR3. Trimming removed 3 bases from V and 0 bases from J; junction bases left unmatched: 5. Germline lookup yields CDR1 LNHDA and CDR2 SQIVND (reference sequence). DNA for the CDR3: TGTGCCAGTAGTATCTCGCGGGGGACCTCCTACGAGCAGTACTTC. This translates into CASSISRGTSYEQYF.

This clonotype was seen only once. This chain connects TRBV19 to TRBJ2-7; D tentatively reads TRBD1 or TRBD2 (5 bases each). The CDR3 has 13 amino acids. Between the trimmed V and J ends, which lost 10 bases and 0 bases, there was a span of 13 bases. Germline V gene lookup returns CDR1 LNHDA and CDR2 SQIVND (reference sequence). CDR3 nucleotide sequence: TGTGCCACGGGACGGCCTCCCTCCTACGAGCAGTACTTC. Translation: CATGRPPSYEQYF.

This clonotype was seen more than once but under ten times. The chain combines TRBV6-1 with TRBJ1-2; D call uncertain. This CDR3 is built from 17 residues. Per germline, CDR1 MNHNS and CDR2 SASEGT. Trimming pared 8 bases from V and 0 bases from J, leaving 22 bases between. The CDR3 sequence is CASLGTDSSGANYGYTF. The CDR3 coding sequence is TGTGCCAGCCTAGGCACGGACTCCAGTGGAGCTAACTATGGCTACACCTTC.

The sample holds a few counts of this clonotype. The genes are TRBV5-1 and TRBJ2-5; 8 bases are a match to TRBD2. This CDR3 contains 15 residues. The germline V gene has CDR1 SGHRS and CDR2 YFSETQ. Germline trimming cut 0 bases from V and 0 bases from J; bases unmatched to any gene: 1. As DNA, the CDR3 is TGCGCCAGCAGCTTGGGTAGCGGGAACCAAGAGACCCAGTACTTC. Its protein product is CASSLGSGNQETQYF.

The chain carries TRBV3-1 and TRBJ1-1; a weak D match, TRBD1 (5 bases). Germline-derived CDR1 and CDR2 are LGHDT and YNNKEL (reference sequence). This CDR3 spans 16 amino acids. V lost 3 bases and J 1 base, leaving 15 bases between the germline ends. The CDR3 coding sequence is TGTGCCAGCAGCCATACTGGGGCCTCTGGGAACACTGAAGCTTTCTTT. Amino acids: CASSHTGASGNTEAFF.

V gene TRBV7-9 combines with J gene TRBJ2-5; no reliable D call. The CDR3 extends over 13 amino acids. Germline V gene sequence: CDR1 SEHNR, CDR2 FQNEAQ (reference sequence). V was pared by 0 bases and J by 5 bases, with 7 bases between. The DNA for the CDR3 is TGTGCCAGCAGCTTAGCGGTGTTCGAGACCCAGTACTTC. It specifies CASSLAVFETQYF.

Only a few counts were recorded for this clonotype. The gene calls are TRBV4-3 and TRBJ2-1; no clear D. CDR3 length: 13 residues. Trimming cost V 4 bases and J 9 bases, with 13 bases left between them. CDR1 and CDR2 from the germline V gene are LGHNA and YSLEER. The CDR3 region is CASSLNSRGEQFF. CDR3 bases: TGCGCCAGCAGCCTCAATTCTAGAGGTGAGCAGTTCTTC.